Included here is one TCR beta chain sequence, with context. Antigen: not known. These data originate in a study of radiation and T cells in renal cell carcinoma. The overall study: Nephrectomy followed 15 Gy stereotactic body radiation by 4 weeks. Overall study results and limits: Baseline intratumoral clonotype presence is unknown without pretreatment biopsies. In blood, top tumor clones expanded by 2 weeks, shrinking by 4.

As to time point: baseline pretreatment blood. Treatment described: 15 Gy SBRT to primary tumor, nephrectomy 4 weeks later. The patient's renal cell carcinoma had clear cell pathology. Germline assignment: CDR1 LNHDA and CDR2 SQIVND (reference sequence). Deletions cut 4 bases from V and 9 bases from J, with 16 bases between. The CDR3 has 14 amino acids. Sequenced by immunoSEQ multiplex PCR; TCRdb stores in-frame clones only, minus some. The sample yields 140,000 or so clones, around nine tenths seen once. This specimen consisted of blood, obtained from a patient whose treatment included radiotherapy and nephrectomy. This TCR derives from a woman in her fifties or sixties with renal cell carcinoma. The chain has TRBV19 and TRBJ2-1, with a tentative D call TRBD1 (6 bases). The CDR3 reads CASSTGLEGGEQFF. Here the CDR3 DNA reads TGTGCCAGTAGTACTGGTTTGGAAGGGGGTGAGCAGTTCTTC.